One sample yielded the 8 T cell receptor beta chains listed below, sequenced in a study of cytomegalovirus exposure and HLA in healthy donors. It was with 60 Vbeta and 13 Jbeta primers that the PCR ran. Here immunoSEQ multiplex PCR was the method, and the copy in TCRdb shows in-frame clones only, minus some. The sample includes some 130,000 clones, approximately 83% seen only once; the top ten take around 1.2%. Specimen: PBMCs. These receptors all stem from a girl aged 2 to 9 in good health and CMV-seronegative.

This clone was seen just once. This sequence joins TRBV6-6 and TRBJ1-4; 8 bases map to TRBD1. The V and J ends lost 4 bases and 7 bases, in that order; junction bases with no gene match: 11. The CDR3 loop spans 16 amino acids. Germline loops: CDR1 MNHNY, CDR2 SVGAGI (reference sequence). In DNA, the CDR3 is TGTGCCAGCAGTTCTGCGGGACAGGCAGCGTCTGAAAAACTGTTTTTT. The encoded protein is CASSSAGQAASEKLFF.

A few counts support this clone. The J gene is TRBJ2-3, the V gene TRBV15; 10 nucleotides line up with TRBD2. J lost 6 bases, V lost 9 bases, and 12 bases had no gene match. Germline lookup yields CDR1 LNHNV and CDR2 YYDKDF (reference sequence). The CDR3 extends over 15 amino acids. CDR3 sequence (DNA): TGTGCCACAAGAGCCGGGACTAGCGACTCTGATACGCAGTATTTT. This encodes CATRAGTSDSDTQYF.

V and J are TRBV4-3 and TRBJ2-7, with D perhaps TRBD1 (7 bases). The CDR3 loop spans 15 amino acids. Germline lookup yields CDR1 LGHNA and CDR2 YSLEER. V was shortened by 0 bases and J by 3 bases, with 12 bases between the two germline ends. The CDR3 DNA reads TGCGCCAGCAGCCAAGATGGAGGGGGCAACTACGAGCAGTACTTC. Translation: CASSQDGGGNYEQYF.

This clone has only a few counts. This chain connects TRBV7-9 to TRBJ1-1; D unresolved. The CDR3 spans 15 residues. V was pared by 4 bases and J by 0 bases, with 12 bases between. Germline V lookup: CDR1 SEHNR, CDR2 FQNEAQ (reference sequence). CDR3: CASSSLTVMNTEAFF. The CDR3 region has the DNA TGTGCCAGCAGCTCACTCACGGTTATGAACACTGAAGCTTTCTTT.

The chain has TRBV29-1 and TRBJ2-7, with D uncertain. CDR3 length equals 12 residues. Per the germline V gene, CDR1 is SQVTM and CDR2 is ANQGSEA. V was shortened by 6 bases and J by 3 bases, with 12 bases between the two germline ends. The CDR3 nucleotides read TGCAGCGTCGGCAGGAACGACTACGAGCAGTACTTC. Amino acid sequence: CSVGRNDYEQYF.

The chain is built from TRBV9 and TRBJ2-7, with D perhaps TRBD2 (7 bases). The CDR3 runs 15 residues. Trimming took off 3 bases at V and 1 base at J, with 14 bases between the two ends. The germline V gene encodes CDR1 SGDLS and CDR2 YYNGEE. The CDR3 spells CASSAAGAGSYEQYF. In DNA form, the CDR3 reads TGTGCCAGCAGCGCCGCGGGGGCAGGGTCCTACGAGCAGTACTTC.

J is TRBJ1-6 and V is TRBV7-8; 8 nucleotides agree with TRBD1. The CDR3 is 15 amino acids. The germline V gene encodes CDR1 SGHVS and CDR2 FQNEAQ. V trimming: 1 base; J trimming: 8 bases; junction bases outside the gene matches: 4. The CDR3 DNA is TGTGCCAGCAGCTTAGAGGGGGACAGGTATTCACCCCTCCACTTT. Amino acid sequence: CASSLEGDRYSPLHF.

This clone was counted only a few times. The V gene is TRBV7-8, the J gene TRBJ1-3, with D perhaps TRBD1 (6 bases). The CDR3 consists of 20 residues. Germline loops: CDR1 SGHVS, CDR2 FQNEAQ. The V end was cut by 1 base, the J end by 0 bases, with 22 bases between. CDR3 DNA: TGTGCCAGCAGCTTAGGCACGACCCGGACAGCTCCGTACTCTGGAAACACCATATATTTT. Its translation is CASSLGTTRTAPYSGNTIYF. Combining the CDR3 with reference TRBV7-8 and TRBJ1-3 gives the whole variable domain GAGVSQSPRYKVAKRGQDVALRCDPISGHVSLFWYQQALGQGPEFLTYFQNEAQLDKSGLPSDRFFAERPEGSVSTLKIQRTQQEDSAVYLCASSLGTTRTAPYSGNTIYFGEGSWLTVV.